This TCR beta chain originates from a study of blood T cell repertoires in COVID-19. Data came from immunoSEQ multiplex PCR; TCRdb stores just in-frame clones and leaves some out. The table lists around 260,000 clones, 80% to 90% of them singletons. The clonotype was recovered from a woman aged 70-85 years with COVID-19, enrolled during active disease. Sequenced sample: peripheral blood.

The CDR3 reads CASSRTSVPLSPLHF. The CDR3 nucleotides are TGTGCCAGCAGTCGGACATCCGTGCCCCTTTCACCCCTCCACTTT. This rearrangement joins TRBV27 to TRBJ1-6; perhaps TRBD1 as D (5 bases). Germline V lookup: CDR1 MNHEY, CDR2 SMNVEV (reference sequence). V dropped 5 bases and J dropped 9 bases, with 17 bases sitting between them. The length of the CDR3 is 15 residues.